Sequencing of this T cell receptor beta chain was carried out in a study of blood T cells in healthy people across ages. Study-level results: Whereas aged donors had fewer naive CD4+ cells, long-lived donors had more of them and higher diversity.

Together with a sample-barcoded 5' primer, a J-beta primer mix was included in a second PCR lasting roughly 6 to 12 cycles. Every individual sample yielded 2.5 million or more paired-end reads (each containing CDR3). Using its own MiXCR run on the 5' RACE reads, TCRdb lists one record per CDR3 protein. The top ten hold approximately 17% of the sample, which has roughly 500,000 distinct CDR3 sequences, about 25% seen once. V lost 4 bases and J lost 3, with 16 bases in between. CDR1 is SGHRS, CDR2 YFSETQ, per germline. There are 16 residues in the CDR3. Remarks on this clonotype: The antigen is undetermined.

The rearrangement links TRBV5-1 to TRBJ1-4; no clear D gene. This TCR was recovered from a woman in her seventies in good health. The specimen was blood. CDR3 bases: TGCGCCAGCAGCGCTGAACCCTCTATATCTAATGAAAAACTGTTTTTT. This codes for CASSAEPSISNEKLFF.